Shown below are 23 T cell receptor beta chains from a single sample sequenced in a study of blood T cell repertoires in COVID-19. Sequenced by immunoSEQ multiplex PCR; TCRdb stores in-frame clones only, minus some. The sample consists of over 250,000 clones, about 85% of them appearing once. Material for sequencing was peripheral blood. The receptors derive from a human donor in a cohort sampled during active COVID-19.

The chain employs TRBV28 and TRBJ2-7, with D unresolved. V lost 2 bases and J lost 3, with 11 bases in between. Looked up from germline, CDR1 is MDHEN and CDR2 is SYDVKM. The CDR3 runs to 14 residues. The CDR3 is CASSLSYPRYEQYF. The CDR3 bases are TGTGCCAGCAGTTTAAGCTACCCCCGCTACGAGCAGTACTTC.

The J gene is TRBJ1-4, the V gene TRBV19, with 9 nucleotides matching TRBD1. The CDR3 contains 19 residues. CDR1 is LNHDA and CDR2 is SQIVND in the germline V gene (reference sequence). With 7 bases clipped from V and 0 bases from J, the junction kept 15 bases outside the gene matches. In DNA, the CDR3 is TGTGCCAGTAAGACGACCGGACAGGGGATTTTTGCAACTAATGAAAAACTGTTTTTT. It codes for CASKTTGQGIFATNEKLFF.

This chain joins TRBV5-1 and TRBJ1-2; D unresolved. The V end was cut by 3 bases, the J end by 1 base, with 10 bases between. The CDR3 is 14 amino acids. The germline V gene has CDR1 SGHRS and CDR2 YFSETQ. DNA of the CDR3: TGCGCCAGCAGCTCTTTACTAGATAACTATGGCTACACCTTC. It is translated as CASSSLLDNYGYTF.

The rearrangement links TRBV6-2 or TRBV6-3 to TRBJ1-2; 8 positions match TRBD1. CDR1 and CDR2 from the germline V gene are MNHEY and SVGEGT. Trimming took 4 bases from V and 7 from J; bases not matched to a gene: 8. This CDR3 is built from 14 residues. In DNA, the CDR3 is TGTGCCAGCAGTTCTTACAGGGGGACCGGTGGCTACACCTTC. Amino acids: CASSSYRGTGGYTF.

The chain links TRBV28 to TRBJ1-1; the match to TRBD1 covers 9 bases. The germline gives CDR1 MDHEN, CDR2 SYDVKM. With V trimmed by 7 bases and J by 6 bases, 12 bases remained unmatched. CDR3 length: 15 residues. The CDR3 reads CASKLTGTGSAEAFF. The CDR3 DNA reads TGTGCCAGCAAGTTAACCGGGACAGGGTCCGCTGAAGCTTTCTTT.

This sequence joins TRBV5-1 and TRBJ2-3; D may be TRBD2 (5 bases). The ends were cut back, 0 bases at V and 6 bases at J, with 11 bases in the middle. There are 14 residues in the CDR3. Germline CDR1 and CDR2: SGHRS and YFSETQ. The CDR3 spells CASSLGKLADTQYF. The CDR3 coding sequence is TGCGCCAGCAGCTTGGGAAAGCTAGCCGATACGCAGTATTTT.

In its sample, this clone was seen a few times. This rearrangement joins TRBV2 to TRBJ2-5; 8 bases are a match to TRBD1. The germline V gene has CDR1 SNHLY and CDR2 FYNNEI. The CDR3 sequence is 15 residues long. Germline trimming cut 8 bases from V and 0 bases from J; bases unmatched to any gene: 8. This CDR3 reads CASPSGQEDQETQYF. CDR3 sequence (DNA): TGTGCCAGCCCGTCGGGACAGGAGGACCAAGAGACCCAGTACTTC.

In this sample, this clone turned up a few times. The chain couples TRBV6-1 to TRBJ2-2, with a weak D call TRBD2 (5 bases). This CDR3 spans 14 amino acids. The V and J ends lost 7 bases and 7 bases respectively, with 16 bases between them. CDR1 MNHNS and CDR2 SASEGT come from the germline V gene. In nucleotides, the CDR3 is TGTGCCAGCACAAACGGGGTCTACAGCGGGGAGCTGTTTTTT. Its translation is CASTNGVYSGELFF.

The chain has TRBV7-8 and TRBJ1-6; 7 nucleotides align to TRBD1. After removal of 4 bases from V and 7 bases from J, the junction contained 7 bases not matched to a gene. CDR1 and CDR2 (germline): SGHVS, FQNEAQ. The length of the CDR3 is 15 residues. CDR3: CASSYRDSKNSPLHF. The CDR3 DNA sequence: TGTGCCAGCAGCTACCGGGACAGTAAAAATTCACCCCTCCACTTT. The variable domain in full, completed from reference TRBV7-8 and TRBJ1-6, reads GAGVSQSPRYKVAKRGQDVALRCDPISGHVSLFWYQQALGQGPEFLTYFQNEAQLDKSGLPSDRFFAERPEGSVSTLKIQRTQQEDSAVYLCASSYRDSKNSPLHFGNGTRLTVT.

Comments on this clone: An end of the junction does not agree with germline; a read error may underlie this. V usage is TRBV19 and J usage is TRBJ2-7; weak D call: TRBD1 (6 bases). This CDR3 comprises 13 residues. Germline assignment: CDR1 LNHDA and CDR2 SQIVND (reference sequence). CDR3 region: CASSQTTGTPIGF. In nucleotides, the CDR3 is TGTGCCAGTAGCCAAACAACAGGGACGCCGATTGGTTTC.

DNA of the CDR3: TGTGCCAGCAGCGGACAGGTCCTGGAGACCCAGTACTTC. The encoded protein is CASSGQVLETQYF. This chain connects TRBV14 to TRBJ2-5, with 7 nucleotides matching TRBD1. V gave up 5 bases and J gave up 5 bases; unmatched junction bases: 5. CDR1 and CDR2 from the germline V gene are SGHDN and FVKESK. The CDR3 spans 13 residues. Using reference TRBV14 and TRBJ2-5 for the parts outside the CDR3, the full variable domain is EAGVTQFPSHSVIEKGQTVTLRCDPISGHDNLYWYRRVMGKEIKFLLHFVKESKQDESGMPNNRFLAERTGGTYSTLKVQPAELEDSGVYFCASSGQVLETQYFGPGTRLLVL.

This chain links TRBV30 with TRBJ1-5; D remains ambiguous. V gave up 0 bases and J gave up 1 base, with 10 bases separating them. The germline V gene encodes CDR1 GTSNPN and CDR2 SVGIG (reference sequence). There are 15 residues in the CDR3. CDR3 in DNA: TGTGCCTGGAGTGTACGATCTATGAGCAATCAGCCCCAGCATTTT. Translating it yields CAWSVRSMSNQPQHF.

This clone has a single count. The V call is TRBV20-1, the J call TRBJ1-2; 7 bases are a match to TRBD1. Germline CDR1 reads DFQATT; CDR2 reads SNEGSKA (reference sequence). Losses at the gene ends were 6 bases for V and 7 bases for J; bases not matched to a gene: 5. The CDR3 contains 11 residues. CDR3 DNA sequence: TGCAGTGCATCGACAGGGAGTGGCTACACCTTC. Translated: CSASTGSGYTF.

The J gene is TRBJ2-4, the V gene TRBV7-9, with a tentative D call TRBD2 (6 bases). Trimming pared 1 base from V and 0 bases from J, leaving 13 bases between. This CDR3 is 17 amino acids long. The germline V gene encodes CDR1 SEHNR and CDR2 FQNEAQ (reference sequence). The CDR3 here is CASSLGEAGLAKNIQYF. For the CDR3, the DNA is TGTGCCAGCAGCTTAGGCGAGGCGGGATTAGCCAAAAACATTCAGTACTTC.

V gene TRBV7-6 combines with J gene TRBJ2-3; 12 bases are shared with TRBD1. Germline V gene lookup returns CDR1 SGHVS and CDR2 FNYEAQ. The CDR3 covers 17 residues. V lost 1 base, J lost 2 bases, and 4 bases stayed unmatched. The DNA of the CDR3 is TGTGCCAGCAGCTTAGGAGGGACAGGGGGCACCACAGATACGCAGTATTTT. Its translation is CASSLGGTGGTTDTQYF.

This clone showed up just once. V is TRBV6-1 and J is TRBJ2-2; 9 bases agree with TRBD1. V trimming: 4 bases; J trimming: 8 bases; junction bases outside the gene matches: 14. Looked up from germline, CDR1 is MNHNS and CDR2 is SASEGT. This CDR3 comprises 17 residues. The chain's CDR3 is CASSGVVGQGGRGELFF. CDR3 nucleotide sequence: TGTGCCAGCAGTGGAGTGGTGGGACAGGGAGGGAGAGGGGAGCTGTTTTTT.

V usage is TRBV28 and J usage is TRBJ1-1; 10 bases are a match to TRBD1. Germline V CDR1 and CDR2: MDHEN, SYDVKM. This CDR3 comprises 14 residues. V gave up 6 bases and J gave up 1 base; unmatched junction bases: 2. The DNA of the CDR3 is TGTGCCAGCAGCTGGACAGGGGGGAACACTGAAGCTTTCTTT. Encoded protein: CASSWTGGNTEAFF.

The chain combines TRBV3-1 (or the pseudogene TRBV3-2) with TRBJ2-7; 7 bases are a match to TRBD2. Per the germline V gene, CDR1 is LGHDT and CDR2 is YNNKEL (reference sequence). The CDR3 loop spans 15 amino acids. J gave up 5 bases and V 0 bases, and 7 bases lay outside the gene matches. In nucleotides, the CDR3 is TGTGCCAGCAGCCAAGACCCAGCGGGAAGGGACGAGCAGTACTTC. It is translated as CASSQDPAGRDEQYF.

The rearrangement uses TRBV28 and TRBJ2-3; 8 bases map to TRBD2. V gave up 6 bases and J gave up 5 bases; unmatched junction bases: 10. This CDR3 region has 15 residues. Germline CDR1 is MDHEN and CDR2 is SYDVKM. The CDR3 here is CASRPSGSRGDTQYF. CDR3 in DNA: TGTGCCAGCAGACCCAGCGGGAGCCGGGGAGATACGCAGTATTTT.

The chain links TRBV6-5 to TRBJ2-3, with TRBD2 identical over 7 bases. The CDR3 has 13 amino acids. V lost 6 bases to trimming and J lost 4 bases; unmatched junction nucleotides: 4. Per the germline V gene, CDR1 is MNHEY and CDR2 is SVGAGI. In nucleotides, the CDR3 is TGTGCCAGCAGAGCGGGAACCTCAGATACGCAGTATTTT. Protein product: CASRAGTSDTQYF.

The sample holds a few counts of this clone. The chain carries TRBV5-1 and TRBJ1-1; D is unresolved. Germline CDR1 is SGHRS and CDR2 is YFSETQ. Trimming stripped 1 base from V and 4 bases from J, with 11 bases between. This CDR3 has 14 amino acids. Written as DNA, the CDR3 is TGCGCCAGCAGCTTGCAGGCGCTGAGCACTGAAGCTTTCTTT. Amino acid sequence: CASSLQALSTEAFF.

In DNA, the CDR3 is TGTGCCAGCAGCTTGACTCCAGTTCCGGGTTTCATCGCCTACAATGAGCAGTTCTTC. Translation gives CASSLTPVPGFIAYNEQFF. The rearrangement links TRBV7-6 to TRBJ2-1; no reliable D call. This CDR3 is built from 19 residues. V was clipped by 3 bases and J by 2 bases, with 23 bases between them. CDR1 is SGHVS and CDR2 is FNYEAQ in the germline V gene. The variable domain in full, completed from reference TRBV7-6 and TRBJ2-1, reads GAGVSQSPRYKVTKRGQDVALRCDPISGHVSLYWYRQALGQGPEFLTYFNYEAQQDKSGLPNDRFSAERPEGSISTLTIQRTEQRDSAMYRCASSLTPVPGFIAYNEQFFGPGTRLTVL.

The CDR3 loop reads CASSPLPTSGDTGELFF. As DNA, the CDR3 is TGTGCCAGCTCACCACTTCCGACTAGCGGAGACACCGGGGAGCTGTTTTTT. The rearrangement uses TRBV18 and TRBJ2-2, with TRBD2 identical over 9 bases. The CDR3 sequence is 17 residues long. Germline V gene data show CDR1 as KGHSH and CDR2 as LQKENI. V was pared by 1 base and J by 3 bases, with 6 bases of the junction left unmatched.